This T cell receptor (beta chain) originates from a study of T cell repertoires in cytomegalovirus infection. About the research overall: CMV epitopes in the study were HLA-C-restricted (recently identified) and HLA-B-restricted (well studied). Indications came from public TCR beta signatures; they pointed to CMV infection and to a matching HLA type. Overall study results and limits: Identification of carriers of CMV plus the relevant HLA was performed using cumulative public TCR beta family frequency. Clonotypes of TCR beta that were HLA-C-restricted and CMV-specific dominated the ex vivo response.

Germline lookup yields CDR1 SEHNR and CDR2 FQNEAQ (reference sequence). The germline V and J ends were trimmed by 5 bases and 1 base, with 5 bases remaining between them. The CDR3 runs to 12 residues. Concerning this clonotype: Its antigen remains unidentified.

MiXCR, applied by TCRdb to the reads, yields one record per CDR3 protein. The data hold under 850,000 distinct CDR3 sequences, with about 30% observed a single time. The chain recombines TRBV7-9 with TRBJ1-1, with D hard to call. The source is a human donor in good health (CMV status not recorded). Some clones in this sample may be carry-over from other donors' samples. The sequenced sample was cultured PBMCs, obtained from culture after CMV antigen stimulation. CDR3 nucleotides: TGTGCCAGCAGCATATGGAACACTGAAGCTTTCTTT. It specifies CASSIWNTEAFF.